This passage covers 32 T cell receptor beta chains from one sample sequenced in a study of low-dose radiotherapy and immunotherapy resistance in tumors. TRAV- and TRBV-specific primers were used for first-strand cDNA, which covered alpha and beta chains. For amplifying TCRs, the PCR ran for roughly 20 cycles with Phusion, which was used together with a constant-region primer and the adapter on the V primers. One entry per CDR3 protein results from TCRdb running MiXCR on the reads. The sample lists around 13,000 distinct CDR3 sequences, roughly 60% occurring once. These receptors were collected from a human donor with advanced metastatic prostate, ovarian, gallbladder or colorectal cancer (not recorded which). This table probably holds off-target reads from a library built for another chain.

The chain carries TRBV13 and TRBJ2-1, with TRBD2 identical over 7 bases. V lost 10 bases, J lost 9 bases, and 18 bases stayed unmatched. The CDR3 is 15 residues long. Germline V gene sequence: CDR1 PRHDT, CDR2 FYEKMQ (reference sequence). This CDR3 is CAIKLQTSIGSEQFF. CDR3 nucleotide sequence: TGTGCCATCAAGCTACAGACTAGCATCGGTAGTGAGCAGTTCTTC.

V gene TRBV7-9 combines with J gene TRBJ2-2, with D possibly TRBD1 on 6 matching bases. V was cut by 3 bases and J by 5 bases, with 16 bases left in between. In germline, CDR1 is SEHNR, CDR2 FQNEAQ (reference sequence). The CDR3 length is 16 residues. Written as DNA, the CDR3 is TGTGCCAGCAGCTTTACGGCTAGCAGGGGAACCGGGGAGCTGTTTTTT. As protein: CASSFTASRGTGELFF.

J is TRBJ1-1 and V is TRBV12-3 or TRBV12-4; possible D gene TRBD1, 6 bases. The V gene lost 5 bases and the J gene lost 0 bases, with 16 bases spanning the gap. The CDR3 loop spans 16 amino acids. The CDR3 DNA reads TGTGCCAGCAGTCCGCAGGGGAGGGGGATGAACACTGAAGCTTTCTTT. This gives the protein CASSPQGRGMNTEAFF.

For the CDR3, the DNA is TGTGCCAGCAGTTCCCCCCTCGGCAGGATGTACGAGCAGTACTTC. As protein: CASSSPLGRMYEQYF. This chain links TRBV28 with TRBJ2-7; no firm D call. Per germline, CDR1 MDHEN and CDR2 SYDVKM. The CDR3 has 15 amino acids. Deletions cut 4 bases from V and 4 bases from J, with 17 bases between.

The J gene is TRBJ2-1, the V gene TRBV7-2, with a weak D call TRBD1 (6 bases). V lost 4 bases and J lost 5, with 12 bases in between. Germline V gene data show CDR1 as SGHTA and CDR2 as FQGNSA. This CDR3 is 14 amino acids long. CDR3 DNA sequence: TGTGCCAGCAGCTACAACAGGGTAAACAATGAGCAGTTCTTC. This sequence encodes CASSYNRVNNEQFF. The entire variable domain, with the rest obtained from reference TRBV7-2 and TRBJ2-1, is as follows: GAGVSQSPSNKVTEKGKDVELRCDPISGHTALYWYRQSLGQGLEFLIYFQGNSAPDKSGLPSDRFSAERTGGSVSTLTIQRTQQEDSAVYLCASSYNRVNNEQFFGPGTRLTVL.

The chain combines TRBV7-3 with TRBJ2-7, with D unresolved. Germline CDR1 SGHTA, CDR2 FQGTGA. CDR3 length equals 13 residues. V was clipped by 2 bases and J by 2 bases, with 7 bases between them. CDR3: CASSLGDPYEQYF. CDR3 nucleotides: TGTGCCAGCAGCTTAGGAGACCCCTACGAGCAGTACTTC.

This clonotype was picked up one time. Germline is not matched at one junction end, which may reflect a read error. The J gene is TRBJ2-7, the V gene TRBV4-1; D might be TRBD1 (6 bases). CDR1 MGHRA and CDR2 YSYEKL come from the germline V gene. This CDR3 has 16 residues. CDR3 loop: CPSSQDEARQGKEQYF. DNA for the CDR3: TGCCCCAGCAGCCAAGACGAGGCGCGGCAGGGGAAAGAGCAGTACTTC.

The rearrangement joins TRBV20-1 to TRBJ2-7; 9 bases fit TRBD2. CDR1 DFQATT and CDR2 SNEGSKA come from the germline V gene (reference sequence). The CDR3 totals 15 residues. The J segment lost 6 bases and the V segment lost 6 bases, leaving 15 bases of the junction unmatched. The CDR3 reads CSAHHGGLAGPEQYF. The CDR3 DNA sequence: TGCAGTGCCCATCATGGTGGGCTAGCGGGGCCCGAGCAGTACTTC.

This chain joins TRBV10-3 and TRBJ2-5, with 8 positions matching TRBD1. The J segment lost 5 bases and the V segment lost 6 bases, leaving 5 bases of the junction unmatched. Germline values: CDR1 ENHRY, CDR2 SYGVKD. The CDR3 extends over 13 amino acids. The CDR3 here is CAISGTGRETQYF. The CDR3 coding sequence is TGTGCCATCAGCGGGACAGGCCGGGAGACCCAGTACTTC.

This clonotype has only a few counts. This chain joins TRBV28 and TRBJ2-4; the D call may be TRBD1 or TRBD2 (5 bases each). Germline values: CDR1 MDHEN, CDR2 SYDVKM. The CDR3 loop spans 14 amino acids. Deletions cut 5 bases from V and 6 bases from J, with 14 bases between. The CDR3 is CASSGYGGRNIQYF. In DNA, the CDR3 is TGTGCCAGCAGTGGGTATGGGGGAAGAAACATTCAGTACTTC.

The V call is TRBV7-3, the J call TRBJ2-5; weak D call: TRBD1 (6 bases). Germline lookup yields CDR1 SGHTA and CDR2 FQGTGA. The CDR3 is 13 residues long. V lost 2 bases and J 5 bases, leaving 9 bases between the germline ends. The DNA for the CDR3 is TGTGCCAGCAGCTTAGACACAGGGGAGACCCAGTACTTC. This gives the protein CASSLDTGETQYF. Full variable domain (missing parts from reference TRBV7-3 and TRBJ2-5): GAGVSQTPSNKVTEKGKYVELRCDPISGHTALYWYRQSLGQGPEFLIYFQGTGAADDSGLPNDRFFAVRPEGSVSTLKIQRTERGDSAVYLCASSLDTGETQYFGPGTRLLVL.

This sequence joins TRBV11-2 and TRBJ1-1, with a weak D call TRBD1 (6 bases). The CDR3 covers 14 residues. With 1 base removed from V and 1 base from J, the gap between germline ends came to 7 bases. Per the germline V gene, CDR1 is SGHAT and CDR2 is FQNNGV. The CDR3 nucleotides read TGTGCCAGCAGCTTAGGGACAGCGAACACTGAAGCTTTCTTT. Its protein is CASSLGTANTEAFF.

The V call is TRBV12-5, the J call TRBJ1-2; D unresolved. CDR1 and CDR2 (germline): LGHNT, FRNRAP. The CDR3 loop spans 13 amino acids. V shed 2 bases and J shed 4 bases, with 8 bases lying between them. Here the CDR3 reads CASGLPPSYGYTF. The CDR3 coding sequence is TGTGCTAGTGGTTTGCCGCCGAGCTATGGCTACACCTTC.

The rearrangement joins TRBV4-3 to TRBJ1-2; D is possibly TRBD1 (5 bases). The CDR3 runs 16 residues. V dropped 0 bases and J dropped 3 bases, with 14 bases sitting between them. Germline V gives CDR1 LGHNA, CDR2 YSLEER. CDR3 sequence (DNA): TGCGCCAGCAGCCAAGAGGGACCGATGGGCCACTATGGCTACACCTTC. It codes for CASSQEGPMGHYGYTF.

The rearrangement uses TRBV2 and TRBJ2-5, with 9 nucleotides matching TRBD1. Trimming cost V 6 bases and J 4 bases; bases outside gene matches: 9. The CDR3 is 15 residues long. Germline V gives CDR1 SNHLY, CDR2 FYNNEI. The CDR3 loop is CASRKTGGAGETQYF. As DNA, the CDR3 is TGTGCCAGCAGGAAAACAGGGGGCGCGGGAGAGACCCAGTACTTC. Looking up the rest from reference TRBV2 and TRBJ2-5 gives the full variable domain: EPEVTQTPSHQVTQMGQEVILRCVPISNHLYFYWYRQILGQKVEFLVSFYNNEISEKSEIFDDQFSVERPDGSNFTLKIRSTKLEDSAMYFCASRKTGGAGETQYFGPGTRLLVL.

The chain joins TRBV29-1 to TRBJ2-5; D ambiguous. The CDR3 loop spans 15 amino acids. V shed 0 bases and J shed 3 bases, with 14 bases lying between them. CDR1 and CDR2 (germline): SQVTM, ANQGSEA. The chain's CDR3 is CSVEDSGLSEETQYF. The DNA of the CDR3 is TGCAGCGTTGAAGATTCGGGCCTCAGCGAAGAGACCCAGTACTTC.

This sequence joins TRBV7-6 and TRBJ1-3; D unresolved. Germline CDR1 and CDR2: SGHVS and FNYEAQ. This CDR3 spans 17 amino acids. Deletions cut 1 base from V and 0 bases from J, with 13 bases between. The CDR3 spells CASSLEGPGFSGNTIYF. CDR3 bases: TGTGCCAGCAGCTTAGAGGGCCCGGGGTTCTCTGGAAACACCATATATTTT.

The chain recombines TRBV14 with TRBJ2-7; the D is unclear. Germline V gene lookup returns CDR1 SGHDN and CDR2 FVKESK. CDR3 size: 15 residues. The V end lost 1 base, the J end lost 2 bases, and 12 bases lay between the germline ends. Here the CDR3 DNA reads TGTGCCAGCAGCCAAGGGCTGCAATATACCTACGAGCAGTACTTC. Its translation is CASSQGLQYTYEQYF.

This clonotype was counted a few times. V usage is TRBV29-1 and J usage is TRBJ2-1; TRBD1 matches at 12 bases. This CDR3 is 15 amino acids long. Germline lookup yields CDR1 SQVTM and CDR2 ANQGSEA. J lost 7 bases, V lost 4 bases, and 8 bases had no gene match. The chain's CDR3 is CSVGGTGGVKNEQFF. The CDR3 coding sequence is TGCAGCGTTGGAGGGACAGGGGGCGTTAAGAATGAGCAGTTCTTC.

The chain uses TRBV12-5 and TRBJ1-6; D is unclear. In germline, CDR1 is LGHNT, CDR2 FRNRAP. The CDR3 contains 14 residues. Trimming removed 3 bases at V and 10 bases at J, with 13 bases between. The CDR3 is CASGFRWENSPLHF. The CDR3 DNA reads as TGTGCTAGTGGTTTCAGGTGGGAAAACTCACCCCTCCACTTT.

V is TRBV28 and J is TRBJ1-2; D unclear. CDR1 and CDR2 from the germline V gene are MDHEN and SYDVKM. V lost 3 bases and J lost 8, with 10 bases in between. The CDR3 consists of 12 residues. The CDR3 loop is CASSFGKNGYTF. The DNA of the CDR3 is TGTGCCAGCAGTTTTGGTAAAAACGGCTACACCTTC.

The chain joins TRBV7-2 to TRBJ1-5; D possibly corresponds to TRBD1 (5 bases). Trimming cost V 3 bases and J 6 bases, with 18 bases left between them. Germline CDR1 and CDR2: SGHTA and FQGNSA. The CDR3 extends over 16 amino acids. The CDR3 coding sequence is TGTGCCAGCAGCTTTAACTCGAGGGGCTCGGGTCAGCCCCAGCATTTT. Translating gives CASSFNSRGSGQPQHF.

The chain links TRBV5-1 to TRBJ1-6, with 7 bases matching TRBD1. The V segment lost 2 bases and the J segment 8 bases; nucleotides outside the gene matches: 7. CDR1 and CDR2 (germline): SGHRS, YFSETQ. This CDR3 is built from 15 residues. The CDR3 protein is CASSLQGRWDSPLHF. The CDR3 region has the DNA TGCGCCAGCAGCTTACAGGGGAGGTGGGATTCACCCCTCCACTTT.

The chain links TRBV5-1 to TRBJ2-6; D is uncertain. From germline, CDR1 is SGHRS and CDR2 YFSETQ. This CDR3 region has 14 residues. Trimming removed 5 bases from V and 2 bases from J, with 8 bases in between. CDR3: CASRHLTGANVLTF. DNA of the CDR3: TGCGCCAGCAGACACCTGACTGGGGCCAACGTCCTGACTTTC. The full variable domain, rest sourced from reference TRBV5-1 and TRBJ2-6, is KAGVTQTPRYLIKTRGQQVTLSCSPISGHRSVSWYQQTPGQGLQFLFEYFSETQRNKGNFPGRFSGRQFSNSRSEMNVSTLELGDSALYLCASRHLTGANVLTFGAGSRLTVL.

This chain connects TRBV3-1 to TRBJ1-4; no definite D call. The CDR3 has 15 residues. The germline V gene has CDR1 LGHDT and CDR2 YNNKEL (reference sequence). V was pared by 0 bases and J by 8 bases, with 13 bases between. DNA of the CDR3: TGTGCCAGCAGCCAAGATTCCACGCCGGGGGAAAAACTGTTTTTT. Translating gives CASSQDSTPGEKLFF.

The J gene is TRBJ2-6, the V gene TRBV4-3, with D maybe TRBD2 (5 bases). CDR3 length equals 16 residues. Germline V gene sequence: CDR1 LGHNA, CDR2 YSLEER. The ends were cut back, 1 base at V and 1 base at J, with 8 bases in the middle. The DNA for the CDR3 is TGCGCCAGCAGCCAAGTCCGGGGATCTGGGGCCAACGTCCTGACTTTC. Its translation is CASSQVRGSGANVLTF.

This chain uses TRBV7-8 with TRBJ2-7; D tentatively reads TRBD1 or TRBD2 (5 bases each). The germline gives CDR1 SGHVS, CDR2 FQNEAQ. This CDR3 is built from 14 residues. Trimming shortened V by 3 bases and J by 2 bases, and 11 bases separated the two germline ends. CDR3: CASSFGTDAYEQYF. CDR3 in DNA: TGTGCCAGCAGCTTTGGGACGGACGCCTACGAGCAGTACTTC.

The CDR3 region is CASSPGLAGVEGFF. DNA for the CDR3: TGTGCCAGCAGCCCCGGACTAGCGGGAGTGGAGGGGTTCTTC. The chain links TRBV7-9 to TRBJ2-1; 13 positions agree with TRBD2. V lost 5 bases to trimming and J lost 15 bases; unmatched junction nucleotides: 10. CDR1 and CDR2 (germline): SEHNR, FQNEAQ (reference sequence). The CDR3 runs 14 residues.

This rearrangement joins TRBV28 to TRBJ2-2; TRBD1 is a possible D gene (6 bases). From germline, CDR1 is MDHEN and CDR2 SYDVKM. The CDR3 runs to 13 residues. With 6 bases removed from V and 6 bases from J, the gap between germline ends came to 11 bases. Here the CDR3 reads CASRKQGAGELFF. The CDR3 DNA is TGTGCCAGCAGGAAACAGGGCGCCGGGGAGCTGTTTTTT.

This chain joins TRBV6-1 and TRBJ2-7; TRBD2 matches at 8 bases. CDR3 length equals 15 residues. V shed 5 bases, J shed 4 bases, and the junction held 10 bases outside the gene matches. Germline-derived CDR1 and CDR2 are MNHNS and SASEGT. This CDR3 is CASSLLADKGYEQYF. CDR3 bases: TGTGCCAGCAGTTTACTAGCGGACAAAGGGTACGAGCAGTACTTC.

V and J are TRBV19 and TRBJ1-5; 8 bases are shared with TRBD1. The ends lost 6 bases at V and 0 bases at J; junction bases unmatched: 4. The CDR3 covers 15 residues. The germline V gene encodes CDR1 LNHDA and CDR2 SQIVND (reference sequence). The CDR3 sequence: CASRDRAYSNQPQHF. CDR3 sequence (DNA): TGTGCCAGTAGGGACAGGGCTTATAGCAATCAGCCCCAGCATTTT.

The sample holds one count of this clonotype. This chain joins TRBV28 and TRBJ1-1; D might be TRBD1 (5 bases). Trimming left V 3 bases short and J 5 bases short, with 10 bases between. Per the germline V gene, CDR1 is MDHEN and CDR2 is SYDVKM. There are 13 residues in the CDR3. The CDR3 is CASSFGGLTEAFF. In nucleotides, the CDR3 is TGTGCCAGCAGTTTTGGGGGTTTGACTGAAGCTTTCTTT.